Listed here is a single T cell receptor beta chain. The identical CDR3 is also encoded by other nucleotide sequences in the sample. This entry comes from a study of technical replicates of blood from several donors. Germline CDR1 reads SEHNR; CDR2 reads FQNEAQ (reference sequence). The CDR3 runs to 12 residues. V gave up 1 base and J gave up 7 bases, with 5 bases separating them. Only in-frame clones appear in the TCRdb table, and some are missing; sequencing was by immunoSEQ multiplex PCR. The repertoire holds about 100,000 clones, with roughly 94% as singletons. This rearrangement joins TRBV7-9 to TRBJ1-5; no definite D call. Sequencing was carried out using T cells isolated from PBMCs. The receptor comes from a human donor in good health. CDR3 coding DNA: TGTGCCAGCAGCTTAGGACACCAGCCCCAGCATTTT. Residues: CASSLGHQPQHF.